This T cell receptor beta chain is drawn from a study of shared clonotypes between healthy human individuals. Study in general: Researchers drew samples from two women and three men aged 18 to 49. The study, taken as a whole, reports: Sequencing depth was expected to influence donor clonotype sharing.

This clone was counted a few times. Its antigen is not identified. Every subset had its genomic DNA shared out evenly among several immunoSEQ plates. Using immunoSEQ multiplex PCR, the repertoire was profiled, and TCRdb retains in-frame clones only, with some absent. The sample contains 2.3 million or so clones, approximately 95% of which appear only once. Naive CD4+ cells were CD45RA-selected; the remaining cells were memory. The CDR3 consists of 14 residues. Per the germline V gene, CDR1 is LGHNA and CDR2 is YNFKEQ. Trimming stripped 0 bases from V and 8 bases from J, with 13 bases between. J is TRBJ1-2 and V is TRBV4-2, with D unresolved. The source is a man aged 18 to 30 in good health. Some clones in this sample may be carry-over from other donors' samples. Sample: naive CD4+ T cells from PBMCs. The subset is: CD45RA+ positively selected. The CDR3 bases are TGTGCCAGCAGCCAAGATGGCGGGGTCGGAGGCTACACCTTC. It codes for CASSQDGGVGGYTF.